This is a list of T cell receptor beta chains from one sample in a study of shared clonotypes between healthy human individuals. Measured with immunoSEQ multiplex PCR; TCRdb has only the in-frame clones, and not every one. The sample lists 2 million to 2.5 million clones; approximately 94% were seen once. Sequenced material: naive CD4+ T cells sorted from blood. Receptor source: a man aged 18 to 35 in good health. The conserved cysteine and the conserved F or W are not part of the CDR3 here.

cdr3_aa	v_call	j_call
SVTTLANYGYT	TRBV29-1	TRBJ1-2
ASSRGEGYGYT	TRBV27	TRBJ1-2
AWSKGGRGTQY	TRBV30	TRBJ2-5
ASSIGTASYEQY	TRBV6-5	TRBJ2-7
ASSQLGEETQY	TRBV4-1	TRBJ2-5
ASSSQGHLYGYT	TRBV7-7	TRBJ1-2
ASSPGGQGSGTEAF	TRBV18	TRBJ1-1
ASSPGTYVDEQF	TRBV7-9	TRBJ2-1
ASSSGGQGLSGNTIY	TRBV5-1	TRBJ1-3
ASSTSGDTQY	TRBV5-4	TRBJ2-3
ASSIKEAGGPYEQY	TRBV19	TRBJ2-7
ASSSGDSNTGELF	TRBV11-3	TRBJ2-2
ASSALGPNTGELF	TRBV19	TRBJ2-2
ASSIEETQY	TRBV19	TRBJ2-5
ASSLRQGDQPQH	TRBV27	TRBJ1-5
ASRARLSSGGPSGANVLT	TRBV5-1	TRBJ2-6
AISDRGPTNEKLF	TRBV10-3	TRBJ1-4
ASSMTGYIQPQH	TRBV19	TRBJ1-5
ASSQWRYEQY	TRBV5-6	TRBJ2-7
ASRGSSYNEQF	TRBV28	TRBJ2-1
SAETSGRAVTYNEQF	TRBV29-1	TRBJ2-1
ASSDRPGLSNSPLH	TRBV7-8	TRBJ1-6
ASSQVSLETQY	TRBV4-3	TRBJ2-5
ASSRDTLTPTTNEKLF	TRBV18	TRBJ1-4
ASSANGVPGQY	TRBV6-1	TRBJ2-7
AASRDRERNSPLH	TRBV19	TRBJ1-6
ASSSWGVQETQY	TRBV7-2	TRBJ2-5
ASSLQGASQPQH	TRBV6-1	TRBJ1-5
ASSRGDPPHTQY	TRBV5-1	TRBJ2-3
ASSLMRPDTQY	TRBV7-6	TRBJ2-3
ASSLRTGGGNTEAF	TRBV11-3	TRBJ1-1
ASSYTSGSYEQF	TRBV6-6	TRBJ2-1
ASSPTGTGGTGELF	TRBV28	TRBJ2-2
ASSLGLGENTEAF	TRBV11-2	TRBJ1-1
ASSNGLNLGQPQH	TRBV6-5	TRBJ1-5
ASSRPQGTDTQY	TRBV7-2	TRBJ2-3
ASSEGYSYT	TRBV2	TRBJ1-2
ASSLTWEGQPQH	TRBV7-8	TRBJ1-5
AWSLPARGLEKLF	TRBV30	TRBJ1-4
ASSLGKNTQY	TRBV13	TRBJ2-3
ASSEEGVSINQPQH	TRBV2	TRBJ1-5
ASSGAEETQY	TRBV7-3	TRBJ2-5
ASSPEIEGEQY	TRBV18	TRBJ2-7
ASSWRGDTEAF	TRBV5-6	TRBJ1-1
ASSLAGRNNSPLH	TRBV5-4	TRBJ1-6
ASSQGQSLLYGYT	TRBV5-1	TRBJ1-2
ASSLIGTGGSYEQY	TRBV7-2	TRBJ2-7
ASSLRDSSYEQY	TRBV7-8	TRBJ2-7
ASSYGTGRGLGNQPQH	TRBV7-2	TRBJ1-5
ASSLVAGGQPQH	TRBV28	TRBJ1-5
ASSQGGILNTEAF	TRBV6-5	TRBJ1-1
ASNNGGDTGELF	TRBV6-6	TRBJ2-2
ASSLSPSRWGDGEQY	TRBV28	TRBJ2-7
ASSGPGGGTYEQY	TRBV25-1	TRBJ2-7
ASSEAWGPDNTDTQY	TRBV6-1	TRBJ2-3
ASTGTGGETEAF	TRBV2	TRBJ1-1
ASSSYPTPTGGYGYT	TRBV27	TRBJ1-2